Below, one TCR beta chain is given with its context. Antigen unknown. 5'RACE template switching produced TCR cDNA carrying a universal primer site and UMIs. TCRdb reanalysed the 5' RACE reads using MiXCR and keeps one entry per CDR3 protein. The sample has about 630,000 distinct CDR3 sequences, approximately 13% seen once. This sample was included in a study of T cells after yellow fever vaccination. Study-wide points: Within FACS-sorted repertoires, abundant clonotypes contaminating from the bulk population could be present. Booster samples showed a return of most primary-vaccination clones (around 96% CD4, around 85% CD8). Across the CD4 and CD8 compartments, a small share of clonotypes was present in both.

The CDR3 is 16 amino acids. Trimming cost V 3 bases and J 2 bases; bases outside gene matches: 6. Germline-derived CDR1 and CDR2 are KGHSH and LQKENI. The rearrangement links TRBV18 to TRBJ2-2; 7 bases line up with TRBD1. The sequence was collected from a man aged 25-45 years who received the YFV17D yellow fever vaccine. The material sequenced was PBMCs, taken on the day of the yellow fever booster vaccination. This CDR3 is CASSPRTGTNTGELFF. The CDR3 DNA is TGTGCCAGCTCACCGAGGACAGGCACCAACACCGGGGAGCTGTTTTTT.